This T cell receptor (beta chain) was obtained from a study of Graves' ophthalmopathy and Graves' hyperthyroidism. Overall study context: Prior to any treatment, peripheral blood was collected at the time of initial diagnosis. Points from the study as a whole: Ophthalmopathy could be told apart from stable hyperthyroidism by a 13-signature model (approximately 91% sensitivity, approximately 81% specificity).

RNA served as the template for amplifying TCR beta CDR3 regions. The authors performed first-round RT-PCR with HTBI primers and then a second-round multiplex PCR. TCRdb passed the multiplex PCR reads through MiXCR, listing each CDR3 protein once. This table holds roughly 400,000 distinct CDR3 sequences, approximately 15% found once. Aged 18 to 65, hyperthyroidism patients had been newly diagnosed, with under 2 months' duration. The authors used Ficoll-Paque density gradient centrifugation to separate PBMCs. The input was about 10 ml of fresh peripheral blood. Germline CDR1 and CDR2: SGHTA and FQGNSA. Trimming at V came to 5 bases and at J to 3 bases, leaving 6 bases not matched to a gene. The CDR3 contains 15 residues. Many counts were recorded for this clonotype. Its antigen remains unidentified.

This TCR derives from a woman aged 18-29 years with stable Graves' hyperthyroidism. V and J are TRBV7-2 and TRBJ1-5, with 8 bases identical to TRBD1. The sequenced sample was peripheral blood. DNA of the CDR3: TGTGCCAGCAGCAAAGGACAGGGCCTCAATCAGCCCCAGCATTTT. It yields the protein CASSKGQGLNQPQHF.